Each of the 24 T cell receptor beta chains below was sequenced from the same sample in a study of T cells expressing NK-cell markers. TCRdb reworked the 5' RACE reads into one entry per CDR3 protein, no DNA. In total, the table holds 550,000 to 600,000 distinct CDR3 sequences. Sequencing was carried out using blood T cells: a sorted CD56 or NKG2C T cell subset, CD4+ or CD8+ T cells, or bulk PBMC T cells (not recorded which). The receptors originated from a man in his late teens or twenties in good health.

The rearrangement links TRBV12-3 or TRBV12-4 to TRBJ1-3; absent DNA, TCRdb's TRBD1 call cannot be checked. This CDR3 spans 16 amino acids. The CDR3 sequence: CASRDNRESSGNTIYF.

This chain uses TRBV4-1 with TRBJ1-5; TCRdb's D call, TRBD1, is unchecked because there is no DNA. This CDR3 contains 14 residues. Germline V CDR1 and CDR2: MGHRA, YSYEKL. CDR3 amino acids: CASRGEGYNQPQHF.

The chain has TRBV5-1 and TRBJ1-5; TCRdb indicates TRBD1, and absent DNA this call remains unverified. Germline values: CDR1 SGHRS, CDR2 YFSETQ. The CDR3 sequence is 14 residues long. The CDR3: CASSLDAPNQPQHF.

The chain carries TRBV28 and TRBJ2-7; TCRdb outputs TRBD1, but without DNA this stays unchecked. This CDR3 has 15 residues. The V gene's germline CDR1 is MDHEN and CDR2 SYDVKM. CDR3 amino acids: CASSFLRGSTNEQYF.

The genes are TRBV18 and TRBJ1-1; checking the TCRdb D call of TRBD1 is not possible without DNA. CDR3 length: 17 residues. Germline CDR1 reads KGHSH; CDR2 reads LQKENI. The CDR3 spells CASSPSGGPGKDTEAFF.

This chain's CDR3 is CASSPLLGGNADTQYF. V gene TRBV7-9 combines with J gene TRBJ2-3; TCRdb's D call, TRBD1, is unchecked because there is no DNA. Germline V gene sequence: CDR1 SEHNR, CDR2 FQNEAQ (reference sequence). This CDR3 is built from 16 residues.

The chain employs TRBV7-2 and TRBJ2-3. Germline CDR1 is SGHTA and CDR2 is FQGNSA. CDR3 length equals 13 residues. CDR3 region: CASSLEWADTQYF.

The chain joins TRBV5-1 to TRBJ1-1. Germline CDR1 and CDR2: SGHRS and YFSETQ. This CDR3 is 14 amino acids long. The CDR3 is CASSRLVGDTEAFF.

The V gene is TRBV29-1, the J gene TRBJ2-2; TCRdb names TRBD2, which stays unverified in the absence of DNA. CDR1 and CDR2 (germline): SQVTM, ANQGSEA. The CDR3 sequence is 14 residues long. The CDR3 sequence is CSVVIQTRAGELFF.

The chain is built from TRBV7-2 and TRBJ1-4. The length of the CDR3 is 13 residues. Germline V CDR1 and CDR2: SGHTA, FQGNSA. This CDR3 is CASSQAPLGKLFF. The full variable domain, rest sourced from reference TRBV7-2 and TRBJ1-4, is GAGVSQSPSNKVTEKGKDVELRCDPISGHTALYWYRQSLGQGLEFLIYFQGNSAPDKSGLPSDRFSAERTGGSVSTLTIQRTQQEDSAVYLCASSQAPLGKLFFGSGTQLSVL.

The chain links TRBV12-5 to TRBJ2-7. The CDR3 is made up of 13 amino acids. Per the germline V gene, CDR1 is LGHNT and CDR2 is FRNRAP. This chain's CDR3 is CASGLGSCYEQYF. Looking up the rest from reference TRBV12-5 and TRBJ2-7 gives the full variable domain: DARVTQTPRHKVTEMGQEVTMRCQPILGHNTVFWYRQTMMQGLELLAYFRNRAPLDDSGMPKDRFSAEMPDATLATLKIQPSEPRDSAVYFCASGLGSCYEQYFGPGTRLTVT.

The rearrangement links TRBV5-1 to TRBJ2-1; TCRdb selects TRBD2, and the lack of DNA leaves this call unchecked. The CDR3 is 15 amino acids. Germline V gene sequence: CDR1 SGHRS, CDR2 YFSETQ. The CDR3 sequence is CASSLPLATTSEQFF.

The rearrangement uses TRBV14 and TRBJ2-2. This CDR3 region has 15 residues. From germline, CDR1 is SGHDN and CDR2 FVKESK. The CDR3 loop is CASSPFSGNTGELFF.

V usage is TRBV12-3 or TRBV12-4 and J usage is TRBJ2-7; TCRdb's assignment of TRBD2 cannot be checked, as there is no DNA. The CDR3 is 18 amino acids. The CDR3 loop reads CASSLRLAGASLSYEQYF.

The rearrangement links TRBV11-2 to TRBJ2-1; as DNA is missing, the TRBD2 call by TCRdb cannot be tested. Germline CDR1 and CDR2: SGHAT and FQNNGV. There are 16 residues in the CDR3. CDR3: CASSSMGGRRADEQFF. The variable domain in full, with the rest retrieved from reference TRBV11-2 and TRBJ2-1, is EAGVAQSPRYKIIEKRQSVAFWCNPISGHATLYWYQQILGQGPKLLIQFQNNGVVDDSQLPKDRFSAERLKGVDSTLKIQPAKLEDSAVYLCASSSMGGRRADEQFFGPGTRLTVL.

V and J are TRBV4-3 and TRBJ2-2; TCRdb's D call, TRBD1, is unchecked because there is no DNA. Germline CDR1 LGHNA, CDR2 YSLEER. The CDR3 totals 15 residues. The CDR3: CASSQEGGNPGELFF.

This chain connects TRBV30 to TRBJ2-5; TCRdb picks TRBD1, but there is no DNA to check that call. The CDR3 contains 11 residues. Germline loops: CDR1 GTSNPN, CDR2 SVGIG (reference sequence). The CDR3 reads CAGAGAETQYF.

This chain joins TRBV5-1 and TRBJ1-1. Looked up from germline, CDR1 is SGHRS and CDR2 is YFSETQ. The CDR3 spans 12 residues. The CDR3 sequence is CASSLNGDGAFF.

This rearrangement joins TRBV12-2 to TRBJ2-6; TCRdb returns TRBD2, unconfirmable since there is no DNA. TRBV12-2 is a pseudogene. The CDR3 length is 19 residues. The chain's CDR3 is CASRPRLAGVYSGANVLTF.

This chain joins TRBV29-1 and TRBJ2-1; TCRdb calls TRBD2, which cannot be checked without DNA. This CDR3 region has 13 residues. Germline V lookup: CDR1 SQVTM, CDR2 ANQGSEA. The CDR3 protein is CSVESSRENEQFF.

The rearrangement uses TRBV5-6 and TRBJ2-3; TCRdb's D gene call, TRBD2, goes unchecked for lack of DNA. This CDR3 has 18 residues. In germline, CDR1 is SGHDT, CDR2 YYEEEE. CDR3 protein: CASSLPGLADRSTDTQYF. Based on the CDR3 plus reference TRBV5-6 and TRBJ2-3, the full variable domain is DAGVTQSPTHLIKTRGQQVTLRCSPKSGHDTVSWYQQALGQGPQFIFQYYEEEERQRGNFPDRFSGHQFPNYSSELNVNALLLGDSALYLCASSLPGLADRSTDTQYFGPGTRLTVL.

The chain joins TRBV29-1 to TRBJ2-7; TCRdb's assignment of TRBD1 cannot be checked, as there is no DNA. Germline V CDR1 and CDR2: SQVTM, ANQGSEA. The CDR3 extends over 13 amino acids. The CDR3 is CSVGQGVRYEQYF.

The chain is built from TRBV5-1 and TRBJ2-1; the TCRdb D gene call, TRBD2, has no DNA to confirm it. Germline V gives CDR1 SGHRS, CDR2 YFSETQ. This CDR3 has 15 residues. CDR3 sequence reads: CASSSPGLAGPEQFF.

This chain uses TRBV20-1 with TRBJ2-3; TCRdb calls TRBD2, which cannot be checked without DNA. The CDR3 spans 15 residues. From germline, CDR1 is DFQATT and CDR2 SNEGSKA (reference sequence). The CDR3 loop reads CSARGLADVTTTQYF.